This TCR beta chain was found in a study of T cells after yellow fever vaccination. Study-wide context: Some fractions had low cell numbers, and these were prepared with SMART-Seq v4 Ultra Low Input. Study-level findings and limits: Clones from primary vaccination mostly reappeared after the booster (about 97% CD4, about 85% CD8).

The CDR3 sequence is 14 residues long. Germline lookup yields CDR1 SGHNT and CDR2 YYREEE (reference sequence). The germline V and J ends were trimmed by 0 bases and 2 bases, with 5 bases remaining between them. This clonotype has only a few counts. Its antigen is unidentified. 5'RACE template switching generated TCR cDNA, adding a universal primer site and UMIs. TCRdb ran MiXCR on the 5' RACE reads and lists one entry per CDR3 protein. Of some 340,000 distinct CDR3 sequences listed, over 8.5% are singletons. The chain couples TRBV5-4 to TRBJ1-4; no definite D call. The sample in question was CD4+ T cells sorted from PBMCs, obtained 45 days after the yellow fever booster vaccination. This TCR was recovered from a young man who received the YFV17D yellow fever vaccine. CDR3 sequence reads: CASSLGVTNEKLFF. The CDR3 DNA reads TGTGCCAGCAGCTTGGGGGTTACTAATGAAAAACTGTTTTTT.